One sample yielded the 14 T cell receptor beta chains listed below, sequenced in a study of cytomegalovirus exposure and HLA in healthy donors. The PCR contained 60 Vbeta and 13 Jbeta primers. Some clones are missing from TCRdb's copy, which holds only in-frame ones; the method was immunoSEQ multiplex PCR. This table holds 35,000 to 45,000 clones. The sample consisted of PBMCs. The receptor set was obtained from a human donor in good health.

This chain connects TRBV11-2 to TRBJ2-1, with 7 bases matching TRBD1. The V gene end was trimmed by 1 base and the J gene end by 6 bases; junction bases not matched to a gene: 3. CDR3 size: 14 residues. The germline V gene has CDR1 SGHAT and CDR2 FQNNGV. The CDR3 region has the DNA TGTGCCAGCAGCTTAGCTCAGGGGGTCAATGAGCAGTTCTTC. Amino acid sequence: CASSLAQGVNEQFF.

The chain recombines TRBV6-5 with TRBJ1-5; tentative D call: TRBD1 (6 bases). From germline, CDR1 is MNHEY and CDR2 SVGAGI. V lost 4 bases to trimming and J lost 1 base, with 11 bases between them. The CDR3 extends over 15 amino acids. The CDR3 DNA sequence: TGTGCCAGCAGTTTTACAGGACAGAGCAATCAGCCCCAGCATTTT. The encoded protein is CASSFTGQSNQPQHF.

V usage is TRBV15 and J usage is TRBJ2-5; TRBD2 agrees at 7 bases. Germline CDR1 and CDR2: LNHNV and YYDKDF (reference sequence). J gave up 5 bases and V 0 bases, and 3 bases lay outside the gene matches. The CDR3 extends over 14 amino acids. The CDR3 loop is CATSRETSRETQYF. The DNA for the CDR3 is TGTGCCACCAGCAGAGAGACTAGCCGGGAGACCCAGTACTTC.

The chain combines TRBV30 with TRBJ2-7, with D possibly matching TRBD1 (5 bases). The CDR3 has 16 residues. V was pared by 2 bases and J by 1 base, with 18 bases between. Germline V CDR1 and CDR2: GTSNPN, SVGIG (reference sequence). The CDR3 sequence is CAWSLPYGTGSYEQYF. The CDR3 nucleotides read TGTGCCTGGAGTCTCCCCTATGGTACAGGTTCCTACGAGCAGTACTTC.

V usage is TRBV9 and J usage is TRBJ1-2; D might be TRBD1 (5 bases). The CDR3 contains 17 residues. Trimming took off 0 bases at V and 2 bases at J, with 17 bases between the two ends. Germline V gives CDR1 SGDLS, CDR2 YYNGEE. The CDR3 region has the DNA TGTGCCAGCAGCGTAGCGGGGGTTTCCCCCGGGAACTATGGCTACACCTTC. Translated, it gives CASSVAGVSPGNYGYTF.

The rearrangement joins TRBV7-9 to TRBJ1-1, with no clear D. The CDR3 contains 15 residues. V was trimmed by 6 bases and J by 4 bases, leaving 18 bases between them. The germline gives CDR1 SEHNR, CDR2 FQNEAQ (reference sequence). CDR3 amino acids: CASRIAGARATEAFF. In DNA form, the CDR3 reads TGTGCCAGCAGAATAGCGGGAGCCAGAGCCACTGAAGCTTTCTTT.

V and J are TRBV5-1 and TRBJ2-2, with 11 bases identical to TRBD1. CDR3 length equals 16 residues. Per the germline V gene, CDR1 is SGHRS and CDR2 is YFSETQ. The V segment lost 1 base and the J segment 7 bases; nucleotides outside the gene matches: 6. The CDR3 DNA reads as TGCGCCAGCAGCTTGAAAGGACAGGGGGCTATCGGGGAGCTGTTTTTT. Translating it yields CASSLKGQGAIGELFF.

The V gene is TRBV4-1, the J gene TRBJ2-5; 7 bases match TRBD2. The trim removed 2 bases at V and 5 bases at J, leaving 8 bases unmatched. CDR3 length: 15 residues. CDR1 is MGHRA and CDR2 is YSYEKL in the germline V gene. CDR3 in amino acids: CASSQMGGNRETQYF. CDR3 bases: TGCGCCAGCAGCCAAATGGGGGGGAACCGGGAGACCCAGTACTTC.

The V and J genes are TRBV19 and TRBJ1-4, with D perhaps TRBD1 (5 bases). The germline V and J ends were trimmed by 6 bases and 8 bases, with 13 bases remaining between them. In germline, CDR1 is LNHDA, CDR2 SQIVND (reference sequence). The CDR3 contains 13 residues. The CDR3 nucleotides read TGTGCCAGTAGGTGGCAGGGAATGGAAAAACTGTTTTTT. Amino acid sequence: CASRWQGMEKLFF.

In DNA form, the CDR3 reads TGTGCCAGCACTCCAGGGACAGGATATCAGCCCCAGCATTTT. Translated, it gives CASTPGTGYQPQHF. The chain combines TRBV2 with TRBJ1-5; 8 positions match TRBD1. V was clipped by 7 bases and J by 5 bases; unmatched bases: 7. This CDR3 comprises 14 residues. In germline, CDR1 is SNHLY, CDR2 FYNNEI. Variable domain in full (rest from reference TRBV2 and TRBJ1-5): EPEVTQTPSHQVTQMGQEVILRCVPISNHLYFYWYRQILGQKVEFLVSFYNNEISEKSEIFDDQFSVERPDGSNFTLKIRSTKLEDSAMYFCASTPGTGYQPQHFGDGTRLSIL.

The gene calls are TRBV29-1 and TRBJ2-5, with a possible D match to TRBD1 (5 bases). V was cut by 1 base and J by 1 base, with 10 bases left in between. This CDR3 region has 14 residues. Per germline, CDR1 SQVTM and CDR2 ANQGSEA. The CDR3 DNA reads TGCAGCGTTGAAGCGGACATAGGCCAAGAGACCCAGTACTTC. Translating it yields CSVEADIGQETQYF.

The V gene is TRBV19, the J gene TRBJ1-2, with 9 bases identical to TRBD1. The CDR3 is made up of 15 amino acids. Germline CDR1 LNHDA, CDR2 SQIVND (reference sequence). V lost 3 bases to trimming and J lost 2 bases; unmatched junction nucleotides: 4. The CDR3 DNA is TGTGCCAGTAGTATCCCAGGGACAGGGAACTATGGCTACACCTTC. Encoded protein: CASSIPGTGNYGYTF.

This sequence joins TRBV5-1 and TRBJ1-4, with D possibly TRBD1 on 5 matching bases. Germline CDR1 is SGHRS and CDR2 is YFSETQ. CDR3 size: 13 residues. V was cut by 4 bases and J by 10 bases, with 14 bases left in between. CDR3 region: CASSRTREGKLFF. The CDR3, as DNA: TGCGCCAGCAGCCGGACCAGGGAGGGAAAACTGTTTTTT.

Concerning this clone: An end of the junction does not agree with germline; a read error may underlie this. The chain is built from TRBV5-1 and TRBJ1-1; 9 nucleotides match TRBD1. In germline, CDR1 is SGHRS, CDR2 YFSETQ. CDR3 size: 15 residues. CDR3 sequence: CASSTLQGANTEDFF. The DNA for the CDR3 is TGCGCCAGCAGCACCCTACAGGGGGCTAATACTGAAGATTTCTTT.